A single sample gave rise to the 21 T cell receptor beta chains below, sequenced in a study of OX40 agonist ivuxolimab in advanced cancers. The assay was immunoSEQ multiplex PCR, and TCRdb's table has in-frame clones only and misses some. The sample yields around 44,000 clones, 70% to 90% seen once. The material sequenced was CD4+ or CD8+ T cells sorted from blood, taken in a trial of the OX40 agonist ivuxolimab. All receptors derive from an adult with an advanced solid tumor such as melanoma, head and neck, liver or kidney cancer.

This clone has only one observation. The V gene is TRBV5-6, the J gene TRBJ1-4; weak D call: TRBD1 (6 bases). The CDR3 covers 15 residues. Trimming removed 3 bases at V and 4 bases at J, with 13 bases between. Germline CDR1 SGHDT, CDR2 YYEEEE. CDR3 sequence (DNA): TGTGCCAGCAGCTGGCGGACAGTCGATAATGAAAAACTGTTTTTT. Translation gives CASSWRTVDNEKLFF. Together with reference TRBV5-6 and TRBJ1-4, the CDR3 gives the full variable domain: DAGVTQSPTHLIKTRGQQVTLRCSPKSGHDTVSWYQQALGQGPQFIFQYYEEEERQRGNFPDRFSGHQFPNYSSELNVNALLLGDSALYLCASSWRTVDNEKLFFGSGTQLSVL.

The chain combines TRBV6-5 with TRBJ2-7, with 9 bases aligning to TRBD1. Trimming removed 3 bases from V and 3 bases from J; junction bases left unmatched: 6. This CDR3 comprises 15 residues. The germline V gene has CDR1 MNHEY and CDR2 SVGAGI. The CDR3, as DNA: TGTGCCAGCAGTTATTCACAGGGGGCATTCTACGAGCAGTACTTC. Protein product: CASSYSQGAFYEQYF.

The V and J genes are TRBV19 and TRBJ2-1; D gene unclear. The V and J ends lost 2 bases and 7 bases respectively, with 9 bases between them. CDR3 size: 13 residues. Germline V CDR1 and CDR2: LNHDA, SQIVND (reference sequence). The CDR3 sequence: CASSINEENEQFF. For the CDR3, the DNA is TGTGCCAGTAGTATAAACGAGGAGAATGAGCAGTTCTTC.

The CDR3 DNA sequence: TGCGCCAGCAGCCAAGAATGGGACCGTGTTCAGTTCTTC. Its translation is CASSQEWDRVQFF. The gene calls are TRBV4-3 and TRBJ2-1; D may match TRBD1 or TRBD2 (5 bases each). V was cut by 0 bases and J by 13 bases, with 13 bases left in between. In germline, CDR1 is LGHNA, CDR2 YSLEER. The CDR3 is 13 amino acids.

J is TRBJ2-5 and V is TRBV28; D is possibly TRBD2 (6 bases). The CDR3 consists of 17 residues. V lost 6 bases and J 1 base, leaving 21 bases between the germline ends. CDR1 and CDR2 (germline): MDHEN, SYDVKM. CDR3 residues: CASSLIWGSGTQETQYF. The CDR3 bases are TGTGCCAGCAGCCTCATTTGGGGTAGCGGAACCCAAGAGACCCAGTACTTC. Full variable domain (outside the CDR3, taken from reference TRBV28 and TRBJ2-5): DVKVTQSSRYLVKRTGEKVFLECVQDMDHENMFWYRQDPGLGLRLIYFSYDVKMKEKGDIPEGYSVSREKKERFSLILESASTNQTSMYLCASSLIWGSGTQETQYFGPGTRLLVL.

The chain recombines TRBV13 with TRBJ2-7; TRBD1 is a possible D gene (6 bases). Germline-derived CDR1 and CDR2 are PRHDT and FYEKMQ (reference sequence). The CDR3 totals 14 residues. V lost 5 bases, J lost 1 base, and 12 bases lay in between. CDR3 protein: CASSQRTGSYEQYF. CDR3 DNA: TGTGCCAGCAGCCAAAGAACAGGGTCCTACGAGCAGTACTTC.

The J gene is TRBJ2-7, the V gene TRBV19; D gene ambiguous. V was cut by 7 bases and J by 0 bases, with 13 bases left in between. Germline CDR1 reads LNHDA; CDR2 reads SQIVND (reference sequence). CDR3 size: 14 residues. The CDR3 region is CASTTNEASYEQYF. In DNA form, the CDR3 reads TGTGCCAGTACCACCAATGAGGCCTCCTACGAGCAGTACTTC.

The CDR3 loop reads CASVKVGSYNSPLHF. The CDR3 DNA reads as TGTGCCAGCGTGAAGGTCGGCTCCTATAATTCACCCCTCCACTTT. The chain employs TRBV7-2 and TRBJ1-6; the D is unclear. The V gene lost 8 bases and the J gene lost 0 bases, with 11 bases spanning the gap. Germline assignment: CDR1 SGHTA and CDR2 FQGNSA. The CDR3 totals 15 residues. The variable domain in full, with the rest retrieved from reference TRBV7-2 and TRBJ1-6, is GAGVSQSPSNKVTEKGKDVELRCDPISGHTALYWYRQSLGQGLEFLIYFQGNSAPDKSGLPSDRFSAERTGGSVSTLTIQRTQQEDSAVYLCASVKVGSYNSPLHFGNGTRLTVT.

The chain links TRBV7-9 to TRBJ1-2; D gene uncertain. Trimming took off 2 bases at V and 0 bases at J, with 10 bases between the two ends. Germline CDR1 reads SEHNR; CDR2 reads FQNEAQ (reference sequence). The CDR3 spans 15 residues. The CDR3 region is CASSLNTNANYGYTF. The CDR3 nucleotides are TGTGCCAGCAGCTTAAACACAAACGCTAACTATGGCTACACCTTC.

The gene calls are TRBV30 and TRBJ1-1; no clear D gene. The CDR3 consists of 14 residues. Trimming removed 1 base from V and 2 bases from J, with 11 bases in between. Looked up from germline, CDR1 is GTSNPN and CDR2 is SVGIG (reference sequence). CDR3 nucleotide sequence: TGTGCCTGGAGTGGAGACATCAAAAACACTGAAGCTTTCTTT. It translates to CAWSGDIKNTEAFF.

The chain links TRBV19 to TRBJ2-3, with no clear D. The length of the CDR3 is 15 residues. CDR1 and CDR2 from the germline V gene are LNHDA and SQIVND (reference sequence). Trimming shortened V by 11 bases and J by 2 bases, and 20 bases separated the two germline ends. The CDR3 region has the DNA TGTGCCTCACAGCGCTCAGTGGCTTACACAGATACGCAGTATTTT. This encodes CASQRSVAYTDTQYF.

A single count supports this clone. This chain links TRBV29-1 with TRBJ2-5; D is ambiguous. V gave up 0 bases and J gave up 4 bases, with 6 bases separating them. Germline-derived CDR1 and CDR2 are SQVTM and ANQGSEA. The CDR3 runs to 12 residues. CDR3 amino acids: CSVEDHRETQYF. The CDR3 DNA sequence: TGCAGCGTTGAAGATCACCGAGAGACCCAGTACTTC.

The chain recombines TRBV28 with TRBJ2-3; a possible D gene is TRBD2 (6 bases). The V gene's germline CDR1 is MDHEN and CDR2 SYDVKM. V was cut by 5 bases and J by 3 bases, with 15 bases left in between. The CDR3 is made up of 15 amino acids. The CDR3 reads CASSVPGSGTDTQYF. The CDR3 coding sequence is TGTGCCAGCAGTGTCCCGGGTAGCGGTACAGATACGCAGTATTTT. The variable domain in full, completed from reference TRBV28 and TRBJ2-3, reads DVKVTQSSRYLVKRTGEKVFLECVQDMDHENMFWYRQDPGLGLRLIYFSYDVKMKEKGDIPEGYSVSREKKERFSLILESASTNQTSMYLCASSVPGSGTDTQYFGPGTRLTVL.

This clone showed up just once. The V and J genes are TRBV28 and TRBJ1-1; TRBD1 is a possible D gene (5 bases). V was clipped by 6 bases and J by 1 base, with 9 bases between them. In germline, CDR1 is MDHEN, CDR2 SYDVKM. The CDR3 is 13 amino acids. The CDR3 is CASSSTGNTEAFF. CDR3 nucleotides: TGTGCCAGCAGCTCTACAGGGAACACTGAAGCTTTCTTT. Combining the CDR3 with reference TRBV28 and TRBJ1-1 gives the whole variable domain DVKVTQSSRYLVKRTGEKVFLECVQDMDHENMFWYRQDPGLGLRLIYFSYDVKMKEKGDIPEGYSVSREKKERFSLILESASTNQTSMYLCASSSTGNTEAFFGQGTRLTVV.

The J gene is TRBJ1-6, the V gene TRBV25-1; D is possibly TRBD1 (5 bases). Trimming removed 7 bases from V and 1 base from J, with 17 bases in between. Germline-derived CDR1 and CDR2 are MGHDK and SYGVNS. This CDR3 is 17 amino acids long. In nucleotides, the CDR3 is TGTGCCAGCATTCCAAGTGGGGGAGGATCCTATAATTCACCCCTCCACTTT. This translates into CASIPSGGGSYNSPLHF.

This chain links TRBV7-8 with TRBJ1-2; 10 bases fit TRBD1. The V gene end was trimmed by 5 bases and the J gene end by 4 bases; junction bases not matched to a gene: 10. The length of the CDR3 is 16 residues. Germline assignment: CDR1 SGHVS and CDR2 FQNEAQ. CDR3 DNA: TGTGCCAGCAGCCAAAAAGACAGGGGGCAAAGCTATGGCTACACCTTC. Translation: CASSQKDRGQSYGYTF.

Concerning this clone itself: No conserved phenylalanine or tryptophan is present at the end of the CDR3, so a read error is the likely explanation. The V gene is TRBV10-3, the J gene TRBJ1-1, with TRBD1 as a possible D gene (5 bases). The germline V gene encodes CDR1 ENHRY and CDR2 SYGVKD. Trimming took 10 bases from V and 1 from J, leaving 13 bases between them. The CDR3 is 13 amino acids. The CDR3 coding sequence is TGTGCCACGATGGAGGGGAGGAACACTGAAGCTTTCCTT. This gives the protein CATMEGRNTEAFL.

The V and J genes are TRBV4-1 and TRBJ2-1; D possibly corresponds to TRBD2 (5 bases). CDR1 is MGHRA, CDR2 YSYEKL, per germline. The CDR3 covers 12 residues. V shed 4 bases and J shed 9 bases, with 10 bases lying between them. The CDR3 region has the DNA TGCGCCAGCAGCCGGGTGGGGAGTGAGCAGTTCTTC. This encodes CASSRVGSEQFF.

Here the CDR3 reads CASSLRTGRNTEAFF. CDR3 in DNA: TGTGCCAGCAGCCTTAGGACAGGACGTAACACTGAAGCTTTCTTT. V and J are TRBV7-8 and TRBJ1-1; TRBD1 matches at 7 bases. The length of the CDR3 is 15 residues. The germline gives CDR1 SGHVS, CDR2 FQNEAQ. Losses at the gene ends were 5 bases for V and 2 bases for J; bases not matched to a gene: 8.

CDR3: CASSLERVWGRDYGYTF. The CDR3 bases are TGTGCCAGCAGCTTAGAACGAGTGTGGGGGAGGGACTATGGCTACACCTTC. The chain employs TRBV7-8 and TRBJ1-2, with TRBD1 as a possible D gene (5 bases). The CDR3 runs 17 residues. Trimming shortened V by 1 base and J by 3 bases, and 18 bases separated the two germline ends. CDR1 SGHVS and CDR2 FQNEAQ come from the germline V gene.

The sample holds a few counts of this clone. The V and J genes are TRBV7-3 and TRBJ2-2; D unresolved. Looked up from germline, CDR1 is SGHTA and CDR2 is FQGTGA. The V gene lost 6 bases and the J gene lost 1 base, with 6 bases spanning the gap. The CDR3 consists of 13 residues. CDR3 sequence reads: CASSEVNTGELFF. For the CDR3, the DNA is TGTGCCAGCAGTGAGGTGAACACCGGGGAGCTGTTTTTT. Supplemented by reference TRBV7-3 and TRBJ2-2, the full variable domain reads GAGVSQTPSNKVTEKGKYVELRCDPISGHTALYWYRQSLGQGPEFLIYFQGTGAADDSGLPNDRFFAVRPEGSVSTLKIQRTERGDSAVYLCASSEVNTGELFFGEGSRLTVL.